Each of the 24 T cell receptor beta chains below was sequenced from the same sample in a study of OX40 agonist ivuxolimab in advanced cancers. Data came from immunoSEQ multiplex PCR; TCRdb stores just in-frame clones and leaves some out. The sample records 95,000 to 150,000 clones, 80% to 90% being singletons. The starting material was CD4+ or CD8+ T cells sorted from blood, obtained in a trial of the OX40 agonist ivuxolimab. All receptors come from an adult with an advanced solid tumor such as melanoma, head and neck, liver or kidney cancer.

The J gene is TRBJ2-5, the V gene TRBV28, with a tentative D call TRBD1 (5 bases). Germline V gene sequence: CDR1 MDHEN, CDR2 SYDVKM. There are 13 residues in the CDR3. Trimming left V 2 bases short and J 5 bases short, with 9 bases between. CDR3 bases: TGTGCCAGCAGTTTAGGGGCGATGGAGACCCAGTACTTC. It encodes CASSLGAMETQYF.

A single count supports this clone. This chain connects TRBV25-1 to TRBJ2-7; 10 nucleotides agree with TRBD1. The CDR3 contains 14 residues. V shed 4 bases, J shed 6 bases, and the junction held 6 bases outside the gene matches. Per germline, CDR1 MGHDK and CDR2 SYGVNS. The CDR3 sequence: CASSVRDRGSEQYF. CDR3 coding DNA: TGTGCCAGCAGTGTCCGGGACAGGGGATCCGAGCAGTACTTC.

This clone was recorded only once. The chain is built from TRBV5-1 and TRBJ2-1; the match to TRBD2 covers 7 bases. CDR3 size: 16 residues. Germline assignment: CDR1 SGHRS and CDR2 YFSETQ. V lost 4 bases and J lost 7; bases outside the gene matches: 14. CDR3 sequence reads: CASSILPASGSNEQFF. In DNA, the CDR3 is TGCGCCAGCAGCATTCTCCCGGCTAGCGGAAGTAATGAGCAGTTCTTC. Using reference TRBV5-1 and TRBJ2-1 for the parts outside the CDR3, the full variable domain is KAGVTQTPRYLIKTRGQQVTLSCSPISGHRSVSWYQQTPGQGLQFLFEYFSETQRNKGNFPGRFSGRQFSNSRSEMNVSTLELGDSALYLCASSILPASGSNEQFFGPGTRLTVL.

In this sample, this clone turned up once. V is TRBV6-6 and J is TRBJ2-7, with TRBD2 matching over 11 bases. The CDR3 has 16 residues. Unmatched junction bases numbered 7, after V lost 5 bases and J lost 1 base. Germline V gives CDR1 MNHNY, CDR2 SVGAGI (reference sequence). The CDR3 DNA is TGTGCCAGCAGTCCCCCCGGGACTAGCGGTTCCTACGAGCAGTACTTC. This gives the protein CASSPPGTSGSYEQYF.

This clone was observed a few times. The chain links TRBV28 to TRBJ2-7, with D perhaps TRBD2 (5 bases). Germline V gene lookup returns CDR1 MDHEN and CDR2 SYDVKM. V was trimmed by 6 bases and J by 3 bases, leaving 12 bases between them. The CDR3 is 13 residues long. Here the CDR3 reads CASSLANNYEQYF. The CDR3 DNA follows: TGTGCCAGCAGCCTAGCCAATAACTACGAGCAGTACTTC.

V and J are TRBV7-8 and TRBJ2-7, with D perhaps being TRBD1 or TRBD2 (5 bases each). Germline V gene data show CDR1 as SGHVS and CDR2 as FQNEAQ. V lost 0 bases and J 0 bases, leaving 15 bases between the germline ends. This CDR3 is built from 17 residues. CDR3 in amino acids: CASSLASVGGGSYEQYF. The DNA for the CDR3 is TGTGCCAGCAGCTTAGCGTCGGTAGGTGGGGGCTCCTACGAGCAGTACTTC.

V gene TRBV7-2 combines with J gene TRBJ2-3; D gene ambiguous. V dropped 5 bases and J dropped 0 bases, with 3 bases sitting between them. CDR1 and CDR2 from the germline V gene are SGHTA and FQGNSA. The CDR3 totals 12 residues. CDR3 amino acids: CASSPSTDTQYF. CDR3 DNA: TGTGCCAGCAGCCCCAGCACAGATACGCAGTATTTT.

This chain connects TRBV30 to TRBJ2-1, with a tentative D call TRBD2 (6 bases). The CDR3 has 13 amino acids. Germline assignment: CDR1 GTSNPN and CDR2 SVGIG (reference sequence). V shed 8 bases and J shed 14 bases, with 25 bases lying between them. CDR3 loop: CAGQLRDFGAEFF. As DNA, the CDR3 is TGTGCCGGCCAATTACGGGACTTCGGAGCGGAGTTCTTC.

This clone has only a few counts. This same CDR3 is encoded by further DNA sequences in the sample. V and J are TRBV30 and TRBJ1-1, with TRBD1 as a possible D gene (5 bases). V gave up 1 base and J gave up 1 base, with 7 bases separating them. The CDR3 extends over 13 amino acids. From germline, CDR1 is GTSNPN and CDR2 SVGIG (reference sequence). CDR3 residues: CAWSGQGNTEAFF. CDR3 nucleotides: TGTGCCTGGAGTGGTCAGGGGAACACTGAAGCTTTCTTT.

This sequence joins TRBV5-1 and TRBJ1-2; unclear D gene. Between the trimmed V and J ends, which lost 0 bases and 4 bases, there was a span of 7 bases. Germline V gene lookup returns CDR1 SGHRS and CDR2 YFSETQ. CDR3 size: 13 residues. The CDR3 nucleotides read TGCGCCAGCAGCTTGGACTGGACCTATGGCTACACCTTC. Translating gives CASSLDWTYGYTF.

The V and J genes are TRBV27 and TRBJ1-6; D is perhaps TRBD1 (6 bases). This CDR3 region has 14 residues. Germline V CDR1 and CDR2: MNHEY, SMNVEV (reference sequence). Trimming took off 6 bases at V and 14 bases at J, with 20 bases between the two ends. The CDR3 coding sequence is TGTGCCAGCAGCCAAAACGGGACACCTTCTTCCCTCCACTTT. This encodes CASSQNGTPSSLHF.

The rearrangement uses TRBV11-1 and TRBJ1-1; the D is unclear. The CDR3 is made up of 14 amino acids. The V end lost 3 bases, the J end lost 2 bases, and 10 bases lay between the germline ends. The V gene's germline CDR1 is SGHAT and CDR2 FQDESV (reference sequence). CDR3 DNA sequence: TGTGCCAGCAGCTTCTCCCAAGTCAACACTGAAGCTTTCTTT. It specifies CASSFSQVNTEAFF.

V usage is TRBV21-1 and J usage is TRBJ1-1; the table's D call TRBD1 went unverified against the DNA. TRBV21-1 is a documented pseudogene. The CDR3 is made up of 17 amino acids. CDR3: CASSKNPSGRLNTEAFF. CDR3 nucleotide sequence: TGTGCCAGCAGCAAAAATCCCTCAGGCAGATTGAACACTGAAGCTTTCTTT.

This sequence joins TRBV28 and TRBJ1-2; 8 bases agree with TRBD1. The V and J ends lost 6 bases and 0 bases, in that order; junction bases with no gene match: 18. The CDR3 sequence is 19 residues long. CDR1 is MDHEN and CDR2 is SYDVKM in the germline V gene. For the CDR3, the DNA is TGTGCCAGCAGACTTTATGGGGGCGGACAGGGCCGTTCTAACTATGGCTACACCTTC. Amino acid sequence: CASRLYGGGQGRSNYGYTF.

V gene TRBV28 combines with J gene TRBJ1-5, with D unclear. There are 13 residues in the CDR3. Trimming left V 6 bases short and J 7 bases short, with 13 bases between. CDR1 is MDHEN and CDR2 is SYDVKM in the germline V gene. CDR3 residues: CASSPGVNQPQHF. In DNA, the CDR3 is TGTGCCAGCAGCCCGGGAGTTAACCAGCCCCAGCATTTT. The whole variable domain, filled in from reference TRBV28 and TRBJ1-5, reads DVKVTQSSRYLVKRTGEKVFLECVQDMDHENMFWYRQDPGLGLRLIYFSYDVKMKEKGDIPEGYSVSREKKERFSLILESASTNQTSMYLCASSPGVNQPQHFGDGTRLSIL.

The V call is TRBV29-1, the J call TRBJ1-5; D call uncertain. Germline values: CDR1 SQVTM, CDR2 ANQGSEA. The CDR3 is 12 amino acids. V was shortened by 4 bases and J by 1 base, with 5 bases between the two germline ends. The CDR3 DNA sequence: TGCAGCGTTGCTGACAGCAATCAGCCCCAGCATTTT. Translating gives CSVADSNQPQHF.

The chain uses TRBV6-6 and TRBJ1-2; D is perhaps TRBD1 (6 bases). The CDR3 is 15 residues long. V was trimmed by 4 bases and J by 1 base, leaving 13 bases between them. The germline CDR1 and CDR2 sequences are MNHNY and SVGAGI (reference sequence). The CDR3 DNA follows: TGTGCCAGCAGTTCCCGGACAGACCTTAACTATGGCTACACCTTC. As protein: CASSSRTDLNYGYTF.

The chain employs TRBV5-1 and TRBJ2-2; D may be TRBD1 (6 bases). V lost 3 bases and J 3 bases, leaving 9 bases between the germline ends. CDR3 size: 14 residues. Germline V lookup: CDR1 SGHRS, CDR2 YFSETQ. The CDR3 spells CASSSGQDTGELFF. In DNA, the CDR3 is TGCGCCAGCAGCTCGGGACAAGACACCGGGGAGCTGTTTTTT.

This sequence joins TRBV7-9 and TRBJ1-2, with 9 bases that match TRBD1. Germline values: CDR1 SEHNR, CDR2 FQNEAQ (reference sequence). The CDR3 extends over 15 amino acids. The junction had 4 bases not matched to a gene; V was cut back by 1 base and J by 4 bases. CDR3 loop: CASSLEPTGGYGYTF. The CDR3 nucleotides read TGTGCCAGCAGCTTAGAGCCGACAGGGGGCTATGGCTACACCTTC. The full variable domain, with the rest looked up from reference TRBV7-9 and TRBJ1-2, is DTGVSQNPRHKITKRGQNVTFRCDPISEHNRLYWYRQTLGQGPEFLTYFQNEAQLEKSRLLSDRFSAERPKGSFSTLEIQRTEQGDSAMYLCASSLEPTGGYGYTFGSGTRLTVV.

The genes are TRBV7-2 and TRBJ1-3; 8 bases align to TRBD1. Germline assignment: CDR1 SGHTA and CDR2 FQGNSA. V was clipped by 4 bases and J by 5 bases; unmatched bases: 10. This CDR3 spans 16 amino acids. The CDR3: CASSWTGSLARNTIYF. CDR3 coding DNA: TGTGCCAGCAGCTGGACAGGGTCGCTGGCTAGAAACACCATATATTTT.

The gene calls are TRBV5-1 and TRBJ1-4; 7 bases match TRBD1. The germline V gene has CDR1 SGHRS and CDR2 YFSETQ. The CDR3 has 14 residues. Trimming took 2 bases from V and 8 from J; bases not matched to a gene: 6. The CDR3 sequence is CASSFGTANEKLFF. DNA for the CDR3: TGCGCCAGCAGCTTCGGGACAGCGAACGAAAAACTGTTTTTT.

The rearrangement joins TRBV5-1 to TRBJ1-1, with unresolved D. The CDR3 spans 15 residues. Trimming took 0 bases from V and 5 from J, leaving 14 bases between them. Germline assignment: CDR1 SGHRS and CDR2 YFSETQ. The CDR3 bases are TGCGCCAGCAGCTTGGACTGGGCGGTTAGGACTGAAGCTTTCTTT. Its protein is CASSLDWAVRTEAFF.

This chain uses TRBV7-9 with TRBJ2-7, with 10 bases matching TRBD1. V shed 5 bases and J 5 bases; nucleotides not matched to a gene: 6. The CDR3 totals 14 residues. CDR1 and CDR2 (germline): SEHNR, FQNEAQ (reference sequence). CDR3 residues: CASSPGTGVHEQYF. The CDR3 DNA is TGTGCCAGCAGCCCCGGGACAGGGGTCCACGAGCAGTACTTC.

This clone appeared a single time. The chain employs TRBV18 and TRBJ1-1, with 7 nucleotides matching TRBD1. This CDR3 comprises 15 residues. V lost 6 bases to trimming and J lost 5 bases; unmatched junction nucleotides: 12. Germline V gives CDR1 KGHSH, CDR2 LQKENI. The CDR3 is CASSSEGGGRTEAFF. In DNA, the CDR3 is TGTGCCAGCTCGTCCGAGGGAGGGGGCCGAACTGAAGCTTTCTTT.